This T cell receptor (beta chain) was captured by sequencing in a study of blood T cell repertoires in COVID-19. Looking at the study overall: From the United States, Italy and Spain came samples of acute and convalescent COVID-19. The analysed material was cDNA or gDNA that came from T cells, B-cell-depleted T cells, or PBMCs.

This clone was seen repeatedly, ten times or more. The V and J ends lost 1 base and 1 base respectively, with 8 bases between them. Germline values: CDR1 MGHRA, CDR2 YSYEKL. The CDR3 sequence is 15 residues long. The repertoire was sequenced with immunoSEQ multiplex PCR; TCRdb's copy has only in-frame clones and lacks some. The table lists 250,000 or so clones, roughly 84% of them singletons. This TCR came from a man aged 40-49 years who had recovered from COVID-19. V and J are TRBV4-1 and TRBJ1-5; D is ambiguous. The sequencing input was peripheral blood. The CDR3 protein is CASSQGRGSNQPQHF. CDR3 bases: TGCGCCAGCAGCCAAGGACGGGGAAGCAATCAGCCCCAGCATTTT.